This T cell receptor (beta chain) stems from a study of T-cell reconstitution after alpha-beta-depleted transplantation in children. As it was prepared, the TCRbeta library received unique molecular identifiers. TCRdb reprocessed the PCR reads with MiXCR, giving one entry per CDR3 protein. The profile covers approximately 400,000 distinct CDR3 sequences, with roughly 11% appearing a single time and approximately 5% taken by the ten largest. This clonotype was counted ten times or more. The sample consisted of PBMCs from the stem cell graft donor, taken from the stem cell graft. This clonotype was obtained from a human donor who donated a stem cell graft to a child with acute myeloid leukemia.

CDR3 region: CSAPTGVEQYF. CDR3 coding DNA: TGCAGTGCTCCGACAGGGGTCGAGCAGTACTTC. The chain joins TRBV20-1 to TRBJ2-7; 8 bases fit TRBD1. With 5 bases clipped from V and 6 bases from J, the junction kept 3 bases outside the gene matches. From germline, CDR1 is DFQATT and CDR2 SNEGSKA (reference sequence). The CDR3 length is 11 residues.